These T cell receptor beta chains were read from a single sample in a study of cytomegalovirus exposure and HLA in healthy donors. Produced via immunoSEQ multiplex PCR; TCRdb's table is partial and in-frame only. Counted here are 130,000 or so clones, approximately 84% occurring once; the ten biggest clones make up about 1.5%. Sequencing was done on a sample of PBMCs. These receptors were collected from a woman aged 18-30 years in good health and CMV-seronegative. Both conserved end residues are part of each CDR3. Each record gives: J gene, CDR3 length, clone size, V gene, CDR3 protein. The size of a clone is reported for some rows only, either as once, few or many, or as a class for expanded clones.

j_gene: TRBJ2-1
len: 14
abundance: -
v_gene: TRBV9
CDR3aa: CASSGGAHGNEQFF

j_gene: TRBJ2-1
len: 16
abundance: -
v_gene: TRBV19
CDR3aa: CASSIGTSASENEQFF

j_gene: TRBJ2-5
len: 15
abundance: few
v_gene: TRBV5-6
CDR3aa: CASSGQGAGEETQYF

j_gene: TRBJ2-3
len: 13
abundance: -
v_gene: TRBV18
CDR3aa: CASSPPAGVTQYF

j_gene: TRBJ2-2
len: 14
abundance: -
v_gene: TRBV6-4
CDR3aa: CASLSGRNTGELFF

j_gene: TRBJ2-7
len: 13
abundance: -
v_gene: TRBV10-1
CDR3aa: CASVTRSRYEQYF

j_gene: TRBJ1-5
len: 14
abundance: -
v_gene: TRBV5-1
CDR3aa: CASSSGGPGQPQHF

j_gene: TRBJ2-2
len: 18
abundance: once
v_gene: TRBV9
CDR3aa: CASSVASGRVRATGELFF

j_gene: TRBJ2-7
len: 14
abundance: once
v_gene: TRBV4-2
CDR3aa: CASRTGTGSREQYF

j_gene: TRBJ1-6
len: 17
abundance: -
v_gene: TRBV7-9
CDR3aa: CASSLDTRSSYNSPLHF

j_gene: -
len: 12
abundance: few
v_gene: TRBV6-1
CDR3aa: CASSGLADEQYF

j_gene: TRBJ2-5
len: 15
abundance: once
v_gene: TRBV18
CDR3aa: CASSPRTGLAETQYF

j_gene: TRBJ1-4
len: 16
abundance: once
v_gene: TRBV5-1
CDR3aa: CASSTDRKATNEKLFF

j_gene: TRBJ2-1
len: 17
abundance: once
v_gene: TRBV11-3
CDR3aa: CASSAWTSGRAYNEQFF

j_gene: TRBJ2-7
len: 13
abundance: once
v_gene: TRBV29-1
CDR3aa: CSVVPGKAYEQYF

j_gene: TRBJ1-2
len: 14
abundance: few
v_gene: TRBV6-5
CDR3aa: CASSYSLALNGYTF

j_gene: TRBJ1-2
len: 15
abundance: medium-sized
v_gene: TRBV6-1
CDR3aa: CASSESSRESAGYTF

j_gene: TRBJ2-1
len: 14
abundance: -
v_gene: TRBV2
CDR3aa: CASSGPSSRNEQFF

j_gene: TRBJ2-3
len: 17
abundance: once
v_gene: TRBV11-3
CDR3aa: CASSSGTSGNYTDTQYF

j_gene: TRBJ2-7
len: 13
abundance: -
v_gene: TRBV6-5
CDR3aa: CASSSGQGYEQYF

j_gene: TRBJ2-7
len: 16
abundance: -
v_gene: TRBV5-1
CDR3aa: CASSAGTGYSSYEQYF

j_gene: TRBJ1-1
len: 14
abundance: -
v_gene: TRBV2
CDR3aa: CASSGTRGNTEAFF

j_gene: TRBJ1-1
len: 12
abundance: -
v_gene: TRBV29-1
CDR3aa: CSDHRGGTEAFF